Listed here are 31 T cell receptor beta chains from one sample, sequenced in a study of cytomegalovirus exposure and HLA in healthy donors. Researchers ran the PCR with 60 Vbeta and 13 Jbeta primers. Measured with immunoSEQ multiplex PCR; TCRdb has only the in-frame clones, and not every one. The sample carries approximately 93,000 clones, about four fifths recorded once. The sequencing input was PBMCs. All receptors derive from a male donor in good health and CMV-seropositive.

This chain joins TRBV11-2 and TRBJ2-7; 8 bases agree with TRBD1. This CDR3 has 16 residues. Germline CDR1 reads SGHAT; CDR2 reads FQNNGV. With 1 base clipped from V and 5 bases from J, the junction kept 10 bases outside the gene matches. The CDR3 protein is CASSLGPGQVLNEQYF. DNA of the CDR3: TGTGCCAGCAGCTTAGGCCCGGGACAGGTACTAAACGAGCAGTACTTC.

The genes are TRBV2 and TRBJ1-1, with TRBD1 as a possible D gene (5 bases). The CDR3 length is 16 residues. The germline V gene encodes CDR1 SNHLY and CDR2 FYNNEI. Trimming stripped 2 bases from V and 4 bases from J, with 17 bases between. This CDR3 reads CASSERAPRQPTEAFF. As DNA, the CDR3 is TGTGCCAGCAGTGAACGAGCTCCTAGACAGCCCACTGAAGCTTTCTTT. The full variable domain, rest sourced from reference TRBV2 and TRBJ1-1, is EPEVTQTPSHQVTQMGQEVILRCVPISNHLYFYWYRQILGQKVEFLVSFYNNEISEKSEIFDDQFSVERPDGSNFTLKIRSTKLEDSAMYFCASSERAPRQPTEAFFGQGTRLTVV.

This chain connects TRBV30 to TRBJ1-5, with TRBD1 matching 12 bases. The CDR3 length is 15 residues. Germline CDR1 reads GTSNPN; CDR2 reads SVGIG (reference sequence). V dropped 0 bases and J dropped 6; count of bases not matched to a gene: 3. CDR3 region: CAWSVGQGASQPQHF. For the CDR3, the DNA is TGTGCCTGGAGTGTGGGACAGGGGGCGTCTCAGCCCCAGCATTTT.

V usage is TRBV14 and J usage is TRBJ2-7; TRBD1 aligns across 8 bases. Germline V gene data show CDR1 as SGHDN and CDR2 as FVKESK. J was trimmed by 0 bases and V by 3 bases; bases with no gene match: 10. There are 17 residues in the CDR3. The CDR3 loop is CASSHPGGYPFSYEQYF. CDR3 nucleotide sequence: TGTGCCAGCAGCCATCCAGGGGGCTATCCCTTCTCCTACGAGCAGTACTTC. Looking up the rest from reference TRBV14 and TRBJ2-7 gives the full variable domain: EAGVTQFPSHSVIEKGQTVTLRCDPISGHDNLYWYRRVMGKEIKFLLHFVKESKQDESGMPNNRFLAERTGGTYSTLKVQPAELEDSGVYFCASSHPGGYPFSYEQYFGPGTRLTVT.

This rearrangement joins TRBV30 to TRBJ2-7; 10 bases are a match to TRBD2. Germline V gene data show CDR1 as GTSNPN and CDR2 as SVGIG (reference sequence). J lost 4 bases, V lost 2 bases, and 8 bases had no gene match. The CDR3 has 15 amino acids. The CDR3 region is CAWSTSGGAVYEQYF. CDR3 sequence (DNA): TGTGCCTGGAGTACGAGCGGGGGGGCCGTTTACGAGCAGTACTTC.

A single count supports this clone. CDR3 nucleotide sequence: TGTGCCACCCCGAGGGGGAATCAGGTCACAGATACGCAGTATTTT. The encoded protein is CATPRGNQVTDTQYF. This chain uses TRBV2 with TRBJ2-3; a possible D gene is TRBD1 (6 bases). V lost 10 bases and J 2 bases, leaving 19 bases between the germline ends. Germline assignment: CDR1 SNHLY and CDR2 FYNNEI. The CDR3 loop spans 15 amino acids.

V and J are TRBV5-1 and TRBJ2-3; TRBD1 matches 7 bases. Trimming took 3 bases from V and 0 from J; bases not matched to a gene: 4. CDR1 is SGHRS, CDR2 YFSETQ, per germline. The CDR3 is 15 amino acids. The CDR3 nucleotides are TGCGCCAGCAGCTGGACGGGACAGAGCACAGATACGCAGTATTTT. Translation: CASSWTGQSTDTQYF.

This rearrangement joins TRBV7-2 to TRBJ1-2; the D gene is possibly TRBD1 (6 bases). The CDR3 covers 15 residues. CDR1 is SGHTA, CDR2 FQGNSA, per germline. V was trimmed by 5 bases and J by 8 bases, leaving 21 bases between them. The CDR3 DNA reads as TGTGCCAGCAGCGCCCATAAGGGGGGGACATGGGGCTACACCTTC. Translation: CASSAHKGGTWGYTF.

The rearrangement links TRBV5-1 to TRBJ1-1; perhaps TRBD1 as D (5 bases). Germline V lookup: CDR1 SGHRS, CDR2 YFSETQ. V lost 1 base and J lost 1, with 14 bases in between. The CDR3 loop spans 16 amino acids. The CDR3 sequence: CASSLRQGGRNTEAFF. DNA of the CDR3: TGCGCCAGCAGCTTGAGGCAGGGAGGAAGGAACACTGAAGCTTTCTTT.

This chain links TRBV11-2 with TRBJ2-2; 8 nucleotides match TRBD1. Germline trimming cut 1 base from V and 6 bases from J; bases unmatched to any gene: 10. Germline V gene data show CDR1 as SGHAT and CDR2 as FQNNGV. CDR3 size: 17 residues. CDR3 sequence reads: CASSLVARTGLPGELFF. CDR3 in DNA: TGTGCCAGCAGCTTAGTGGCTCGGACAGGGCTACCCGGGGAGCTGTTTTTT. Together with reference TRBV11-2 and TRBJ2-2, the CDR3 gives the full variable domain: EAGVAQSPRYKIIEKRQSVAFWCNPISGHATLYWYQQILGQGPKLLIQFQNNGVVDDSQLPKDRFSAERLKGVDSTLKIQPAKLEDSAVYLCASSLVARTGLPGELFFGEGSRLTVL.

This clone was detected only a few times. The chain links TRBV12-5 to TRBJ2-1; weak D call: TRBD1 (6 bases). CDR1 LGHNT and CDR2 FRNRAP come from the germline V gene. Trimming took 7 bases from V and 6 from J, leaving 28 bases between them. CDR3 length: 18 residues. The CDR3 bases are TGTGCTAGTGCCCGAGCCCCCATGGGGGCGCGAGGCCCCAATGAGCAGTTCTTC. Residues: CASARAPMGARGPNEQFF.

The V gene is TRBV19, the J gene TRBJ1-2, with D tentatively TRBD1 (6 bases). V was pared by 5 bases and J by 5 bases, with 9 bases between. CDR3 length: 12 residues. Germline V gives CDR1 LNHDA, CDR2 SQIVND (reference sequence). CDR3: CASSGQGYGYTF. The CDR3 DNA follows: TGTGCCAGTAGTGGTCAGGGGTATGGCTACACCTTC.

The gene calls are TRBV5-4 and TRBJ2-7, with 8 nucleotides matching TRBD1. From germline, CDR1 is SGHNT and CDR2 YYREEE (reference sequence). The junction had 18 bases not matched to a gene; V was cut back by 3 bases and J by 1 base. The CDR3 is 19 residues long. The CDR3 DNA sequence: TGTGCCAGCAGCTCGCCGCGGCGCCAGGGGGCATCTAGTTCCTACGAGCAGTACTTC. Its translation: CASSSPRRQGASSSYEQYF.

This chain uses TRBV5-1 with TRBJ1-1, with D possibly matching TRBD1 (5 bases). The V and J ends lost 0 bases and 1 base respectively, with 16 bases between them. The germline V gene has CDR1 SGHRS and CDR2 YFSETQ. The CDR3 is made up of 17 amino acids. CDR3 loop: CASSLVGAGLGNTEAFF. For the CDR3, the DNA is TGCGCCAGCAGCTTGGTTGGGGCAGGGCTGGGGAACACTGAAGCTTTCTTT.

This chain uses TRBV6-5 with TRBJ1-2; no reliable D call. Looked up from germline, CDR1 is MNHEY and CDR2 is SVGAGI. The CDR3 covers 13 residues. V lost 3 bases, J lost 6 bases, and 11 bases lay in between. CDR3 amino acids: CASSYGGEDGYTF. The CDR3 DNA reads TGTGCCAGCAGTTATGGCGGGGAGGATGGCTACACCTTC.

This clone has only a few counts. The genes are TRBV14 and TRBJ2-7, with TRBD1 as a possible D gene (5 bases). The germline V gene encodes CDR1 SGHDN and CDR2 FVKESK. The CDR3 has 13 amino acids. V was shortened by 2 bases and J by 7 bases, with 12 bases between the two germline ends. CDR3 amino acids: CASSQYGAGEQYF. CDR3 nucleotides: TGTGCCAGCAGCCAATATGGGGCTGGGGAGCAGTACTTC.

The chain joins TRBV25-1 to TRBJ1-1, with 8 nucleotides matching TRBD1. After removal of 2 bases from V and 9 bases from J, the junction contained 5 bases not matched to a gene. The length of the CDR3 is 13 residues. The germline CDR1 and CDR2 sequences are MGHDK and SYGVNS. This CDR3 is CASSEVGQGKAFF. CDR3 bases: TGTGCCAGCAGTGAAGTCGGACAGGGAAAAGCTTTCTTT.

V is TRBV6-5 and J is TRBJ1-2; D is unresolved. Germline values: CDR1 MNHEY, CDR2 SVGAGI. The germline V and J ends were trimmed by 0 bases and 5 bases, with 10 bases remaining between them. The CDR3 loop spans 14 amino acids. Written as DNA, the CDR3 is TGTGCCAGCAGTTACTCGGAGGGTGGGTATGGCTACACCTTC. Amino acids: CASSYSEGGYGYTF.

The CDR3 loop is CASSETTGADEQYF. The CDR3 coding sequence is TGTGCCAGCAGCGAGACCACAGGGGCCGACGAGCAGTACTTC. The rearrangement links TRBV9 to TRBJ2-7; 7 bases line up with TRBD1. With 3 bases clipped from V and 5 bases from J, the junction kept 8 bases outside the gene matches. The CDR3 has 14 residues. Germline V gene lookup returns CDR1 SGDLS and CDR2 YYNGEE.

The chain links TRBV7-2 to TRBJ2-7, with D unresolved. V was pared by 4 bases and J by 3 bases, with 4 bases between. The CDR3 has 11 residues. Per the germline V gene, CDR1 is SGHTA and CDR2 is FQGNSA. The CDR3 spells CASSSNYEQYF. The CDR3 DNA reads as TGTGCCAGCAGCTCTAACTACGAGCAGTACTTC. The variable domain in full, with the rest retrieved from reference TRBV7-2 and TRBJ2-7, is GAGVSQSPSNKVTEKGKDVELRCDPISGHTALYWYRQSLGQGLEFLIYFQGNSAPDKSGLPSDRFSAERTGGSVSTLTIQRTQQEDSAVYLCASSSNYEQYFGPGTRLTVT.

On this clone itself: Other DNA sequences of this sample code for an identical CDR3. The V call is TRBV30, the J call TRBJ2-7; 7 nucleotides align to TRBD1. The CDR3 is 13 residues long. Germline V CDR1 and CDR2: GTSNPN, SVGIG (reference sequence). V lost 2 bases, J lost 3 bases, and 4 bases stayed unmatched. The CDR3 DNA reads TGTGCCTGGAGTCCTGACAGGGACTACGAGCAGTACTTC. This codes for CAWSPDRDYEQYF. Full variable domain (rest looked up from reference TRBV30 and TRBJ2-7): SQTIHQWPATLVQPVGSPLSLECTVEGTSNPNLYWYRQAAGRGLQLLFYSVGIGQISSEVPQNLSASRPQDRQFILSSKKLLLSDSGFYLCAWSPDRDYEQYFGPGTRLTVT.

This clone came up a few times. The chain carries TRBV6-5 and TRBJ1-2, with a tentative D call TRBD1 (6 bases). The germline CDR1 and CDR2 sequences are MNHEY and SVGAGI. V was clipped by 6 bases and J by 5 bases, with 19 bases between them. The CDR3 sequence is 15 residues long. In DNA, the CDR3 is TGTGCCAGCAGCTCTGCCCAAACAGGGCGATATGGCTACACCTTC. This codes for CASSSAQTGRYGYTF.

This clone was seen just once. The chain employs TRBV9 and TRBJ2-3, with 8 positions matching TRBD1. This CDR3 spans 17 amino acids. Germline values: CDR1 SGDLS, CDR2 YYNGEE. The V segment lost 2 bases and the J segment 4 bases; nucleotides outside the gene matches: 12. CDR3 residues: CASSVRGQGGWPDTQYF. For the CDR3, the DNA is TGTGCCAGCAGCGTCAGGGGGCAGGGGGGTTGGCCAGATACGCAGTATTTT.

Only one count was recorded for this clone. This chain uses TRBV5-8 with TRBJ1-1; D is ambiguous. Deletions cut 1 base from V and 4 bases from J, with 11 bases between. The V gene's germline CDR1 is SGHTS and CDR2 YDEGEE. The CDR3 covers 14 residues. CDR3 coding DNA: TGTGCCAGCAGCTTGACCTCTGTTAGCACTGAAGCTTTCTTT. Protein sequence: CASSLTSVSTEAFF. Filled out from reference TRBV5-8 and TRBJ1-1, the complete variable domain reads EAGVTQSPTHLIKTRGQQATLRCSPISGHTSVYWYQQALGLGLQFLLWYDEGEERNRGNFPPRFSGRQFPNYSSELNVNALELEDSALYLCASSLTSVSTEAFFGQGTRLTVV.

The V gene is TRBV25-1, the J gene TRBJ1-4, with D perhaps TRBD1 (6 bases). Trimming removed 6 bases at V and 5 bases at J, with 10 bases between. The V gene's germline CDR1 is MGHDK and CDR2 SYGVNS. The CDR3 extends over 13 amino acids. CDR3 region: CASRQGGNEKLFF. CDR3 in DNA: TGTGCCAGCAGACAGGGAGGGAATGAAAAACTGTTTTTT.

This rearrangement joins TRBV11-2 to TRBJ1-4; 8 bases match TRBD1. The CDR3 is 14 amino acids. The junction had 4 bases not matched to a gene; V was cut back by 2 bases and J by 8 bases. Germline V gene sequence: CDR1 SGHAT, CDR2 FQNNGV. The CDR3 coding sequence is TGTGCCAGCAGCTTAAACAGGGGGAGGGAAAAACTGTTTTTT. Its protein is CASSLNRGREKLFF.

This rearrangement joins TRBV5-1 to TRBJ2-7; TRBD1 matches at 7 bases. V was clipped by 4 bases and J by 2 bases; unmatched bases: 9. This CDR3 is built from 15 residues. Germline V gene sequence: CDR1 SGHRS, CDR2 YFSETQ. In DNA, the CDR3 is TGCGCCAGCAGCCTTACAGGGGATGGGGCCTACGAGCAGTACTTC. It translates to CASSLTGDGAYEQYF.

The chain combines TRBV4-1 with TRBJ1-6; 7 nucleotides agree with TRBD1. The V and J ends lost 3 bases and 5 bases, in that order; junction bases with no gene match: 4. Germline CDR1 and CDR2: MGHRA and YSYEKL. This CDR3 is 15 amino acids long. The CDR3 bases are TGCGCCAGCAGCCACTATGGGACAGATAATTCACCCCTCCACTTT. Its translation: CASSHYGTDNSPLHF.

This chain connects TRBV27 to TRBJ1-2; D uncertain. Germline V gives CDR1 MNHEY, CDR2 SMNVEV (reference sequence). This CDR3 spans 13 amino acids. V dropped 3 bases and J dropped 8 bases, with 13 bases sitting between them. CDR3 coding DNA: TGTGCCAGCAGTTTGGGAGGGAATAGGGGCTACACCTTC. As protein: CASSLGGNRGYTF.

This sequence joins TRBV28 and TRBJ1-2; D is perhaps TRBD1 (6 bases). The V and J ends lost 7 bases and 5 bases respectively, with 14 bases between them. Germline V CDR1 and CDR2: MDHEN, SYDVKM. This CDR3 has 13 amino acids. The CDR3 coding sequence is TGTGCCAGCAAACCCCCAGGGGTGTATGGCTACACCTTC. It specifies CASKPPGVYGYTF.

The J gene is TRBJ1-2, the V gene TRBV30, with D uncertain. Germline V gene lookup returns CDR1 GTSNPN and CDR2 SVGIG (reference sequence). Trimming removed 0 bases from V and 5 bases from J, with 7 bases in between. This CDR3 is 12 amino acids long. The CDR3 loop reads CAWSVPGYGYTF. The CDR3 DNA reads TGTGCCTGGAGTGTACCGGGGTATGGCTACACCTTC.